This entry describes one T cell receptor beta chain. The antigen is undetermined. This record comes from a study of T cells in localized non-small cell lung cancer. Here immunoSEQ multiplex PCR was the method, and the copy in TCRdb shows in-frame clones only, minus some. The data show about 59,000 clones, 91% seen once. The germline V gene has CDR1 SNHLY and CDR2 FYNNEI. V shed 6 bases and J shed 4 bases, with 7 bases lying between them. CDR3 size: 12 residues. Regarding the study as a whole: Higher blood T cell density went with longer overall survival. Adjacent uninvolved lung had the highest clonality, suggesting focused antigen responses.

Sample: peripheral blood, taken before any cancer treatment. The receptor was isolated from a man between 40 and 75 years old with stage I lung adenocarcinoma. This rearrangement joins TRBV2 to TRBJ1-3; D gene uncertain. Written as DNA, the CDR3 is TGTGCCAGCAGCGTAACAGGAAACACCATATATTTT. It is translated as CASSVTGNTIYF.